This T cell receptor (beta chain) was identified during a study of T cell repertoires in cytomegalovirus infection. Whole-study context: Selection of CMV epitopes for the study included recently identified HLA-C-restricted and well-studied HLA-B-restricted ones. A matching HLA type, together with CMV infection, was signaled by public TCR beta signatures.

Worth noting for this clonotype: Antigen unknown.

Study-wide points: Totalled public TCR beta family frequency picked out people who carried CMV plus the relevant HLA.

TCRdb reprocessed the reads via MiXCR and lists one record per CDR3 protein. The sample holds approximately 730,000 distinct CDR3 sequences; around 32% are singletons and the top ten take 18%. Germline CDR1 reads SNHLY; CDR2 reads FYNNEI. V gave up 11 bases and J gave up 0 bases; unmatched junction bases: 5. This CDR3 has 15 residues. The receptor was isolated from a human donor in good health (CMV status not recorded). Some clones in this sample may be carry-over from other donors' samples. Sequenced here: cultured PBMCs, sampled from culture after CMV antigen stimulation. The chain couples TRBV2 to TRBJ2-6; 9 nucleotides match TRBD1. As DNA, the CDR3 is TGTGCCGGGAGGACAGGGGACTCTGGGGCCAACGTCCTGACTTTC. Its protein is CAGRTGDSGANVLTF.